The T cell receptor (beta chain) under discussion was sequenced for a study of blood T cell repertoires in COVID-19. Authors' analysis steps: Using reference gene primer amplification, nucleated cell counts were estimated. Repertoires were generated with immunoSEQ multiplex PCR, while TCRdb's copy carries only in-frame clones and drops some. V, J and clone size are those of that table, while D and trimming were read from the DNA. The sample has some 250,000 clones, about 86% seen once. This CDR3 region has 15 residues. V was pared by 1 base and J by 2 bases, with 3 bases of the junction left unmatched. Germline V lookup: CDR1 SGHNT, CDR2 YYREEE (reference sequence).

The rearrangement joins TRBV5-4 to TRBJ2-7; 10 nucleotides agree with TRBD2. Sequenced material: peripheral blood. The sequence was obtained from a woman aged 55-75 years with active or convalescent COVID-19. CDR3 in DNA: TGTGCCAGCAGCTTGATTAGCGGGAGGACCTACGAGCAGTACTTC. Protein sequence: CASSLISGRTYEQYF.